This TCR beta chain was recorded in a study of neurological immune-mediated disorders. Synthesis of cDNA was accomplished via 5'RACE employing 10-nucleotide random UMIs. In TCRdb, the 5' RACE reads were re-called with MiXCR into one record per CDR3 protein. The top ten hold 7.8% of the sample, which has roughly 18,000 distinct CDR3 sequences, roughly 15% seen once. Germline CDR1 is SGHTA and CDR2 is FQGNSA. V was cut by 5 bases and J by 6 bases, with 20 bases left in between. The CDR3 extends over 15 amino acids. This clonotype is labeled as medium-sized. For the sorted libraries, about a million CD4+ or CD8+ T cells were used.

This sequence joins TRBV7-2 and TRBJ2-7, with TRBD2 as a possible D gene (6 bases). The TCR originated in an older woman with HTLV-1-associated myelopathy (HAM/TSP). The sequencing sample was made of CD4+ T cells from blood. The CDR3 DNA reads as TGTGCCAGCAGCCCCCAATATGGGTCCGGGGGCGAGCAGTACTTC. This codes for CASSPQYGSGGEQYF.